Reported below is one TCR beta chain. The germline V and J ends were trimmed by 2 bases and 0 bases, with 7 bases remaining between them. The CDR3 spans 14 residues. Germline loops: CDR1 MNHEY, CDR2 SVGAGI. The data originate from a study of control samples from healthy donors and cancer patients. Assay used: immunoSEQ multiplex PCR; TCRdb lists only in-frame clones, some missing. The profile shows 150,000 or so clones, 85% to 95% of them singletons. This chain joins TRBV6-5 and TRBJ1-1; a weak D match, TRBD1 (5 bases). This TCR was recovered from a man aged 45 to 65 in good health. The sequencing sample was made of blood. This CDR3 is CASSYGGVNTEAFF. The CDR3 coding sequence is TGTGCCAGCAGTTACGGAGGGGTGAACACTGAAGCTTTCTTT.